The 27 T cell receptor beta chains presented below share a single source sample, sequenced in a study of cytomegalovirus exposure and HLA in healthy donors (dated by TCRdb to the late 2010s). Libraries were built with the immunoSEQ multiplex PCR assay. For the multiplex PCR, a mixture combining 60 forward primers for TCR Vbeta segments and 13 reverse primers for TCR Jbeta segments was used. TCRdb stores this immuneACCESS table with in-frame sequences only. Part of the clones is absent; in the studies checked, under half of the shortfall reflects unresolved V genes, and no reason is known for the rest. The sample data list 99,000 or so clones, and roughly 15% of these were observed just once. Of the sample, more than 0.65% falls within the top ten clones. The sequencing sample was made of PBMCs. The receptors come from a female donor in good health and CMV-seronegative.

The CDR3 here is CATSGSRGGTSYEQYF. The CDR3 DNA reads TGTGCCACCAGCGGCTCAAGAGGGGGAACTTCCTACGAGCAGTACTTC. The genes are TRBV15 and TRBJ2-7, with D possibly matching TRBD1 (6 bases). The germline V gene has CDR1 LNHNV and CDR2 YYDKDF (reference sequence). V lost 5 bases and J lost 1, with 18 bases in between. The CDR3 consists of 16 residues.

In its sample, this clone was seen a few times. This chain joins TRBV10-1 and TRBJ2-7; maybe TRBD1 (6 bases). Trimming took off 3 bases at V and 2 bases at J, with 14 bases between the two ends. This CDR3 has 15 residues. Germline V lookup: CDR1 WNHNN, CDR2 SYGVQD (reference sequence). The CDR3 bases are TGCGCCAGCAGTGAAGGGACACCAGACACCTACGAGCAGTACTTC. It codes for CASSEGTPDTYEQYF.

V and J are TRBV5-1 and TRBJ2-7, with TRBD1 matching 9 bases. This CDR3 has 16 residues. After removal of 0 bases from V and 6 bases from J, the junction contained 10 bases not matched to a gene. From germline, CDR1 is SGHRS and CDR2 YFSETQ. The DNA for the CDR3 is TGCGCCAGCAGCTTGGCTGGGACAGGGCCTAAGGGCGAGCAGTACTTC. Encoded protein: CASSLAGTGPKGEQYF. Full variable domain (remainder filled in from reference TRBV5-1 and TRBJ2-7): KAGVTQTPRYLIKTRGQQVTLSCSPISGHRSVSWYQQTPGQGLQFLFEYFSETQRNKGNFPGRFSGRQFSNSRSEMNVSTLELGDSALYLCASSLAGTGPKGEQYFGPGTRLTVT.

This chain joins TRBV12-5 and TRBJ2-5; 8 nucleotides align to TRBD1. This CDR3 is 14 amino acids long. CDR1 is LGHNT, CDR2 FRNRAP, per germline. Trimming cost V 4 bases and J 2 bases; bases outside gene matches: 3. The DNA for the CDR3 is TGTGCTAGTGGTTCGACAGGGGTTCAAGAGACCCAGTACTTC. Translating gives CASGSTGVQETQYF.

There are a few counts of this clone. The V call is TRBV4-1, the J call TRBJ1-1, with D unclear. The germline V and J ends were trimmed by 0 bases and 5 bases, with 7 bases remaining between them. The germline CDR1 and CDR2 sequences are MGHRA and YSYEKL. This CDR3 contains 13 residues. Written as DNA, the CDR3 is TGCGCCAGCAGCCAAGATCGGTGGACTGAAGCTTTCTTT. This gives the protein CASSQDRWTEAFF.

V is TRBV5-6 and J is TRBJ2-5; D unresolved. Trimming cost V 5 bases and J 1 base, with 18 bases left between them. The CDR3 runs 16 residues. Germline-derived CDR1 and CDR2 are SGHDT and YYEEEE. The CDR3 protein is CASRSLEQSLQETQYF. The DNA for the CDR3 is TGTGCCAGCAGGTCCCTCGAACAGAGTCTCCAAGAGACCCAGTACTTC.

This chain uses TRBV14 with TRBJ2-7; D gene ambiguous. V was cut by 0 bases and J by 3 bases, with 3 bases left in between. Germline CDR1 reads SGHDN; CDR2 reads FVKESK. The CDR3 consists of 12 residues. CDR3 coding DNA: TGTGCCAGCAGCCAAGATATCTACGAGCAGTACTTC. Translation: CASSQDIYEQYF.

V is TRBV5-1 and J is TRBJ1-5; no definite D call. V was shortened by 0 bases and J by 6 bases, with 16 bases between the two germline ends. CDR3 size: 16 residues. Germline V CDR1 and CDR2: SGHRS, YFSETQ. The CDR3, as DNA: TGCGCCAGCAGCTTGGGGTCTCTCAGCGGGAGTCAGCCCCAGCATTTT. It yields the protein CASSLGSLSGSQPQHF. Using reference TRBV5-1 and TRBJ1-5 for the parts outside the CDR3, the full variable domain is KAGVTQTPRYLIKTRGQQVTLSCSPISGHRSVSWYQQTPGQGLQFLFEYFSETQRNKGNFPGRFSGRQFSNSRSEMNVSTLELGDSALYLCASSLGSLSGSQPQHFGDGTRLSIL.

In its sample, this clone was seen a few times. The chain uses TRBV14 and TRBJ2-3; TRBD1 might be the D (5 bases). CDR1 and CDR2 (germline): SGHDN, FVKESK. The CDR3 extends over 13 amino acids. V was pared by 4 bases and J by 7 bases, with 12 bases between. CDR3 DNA: TGTGCCAGCAGCCTCCAAAGGGGAAATACGCAGTATTTT. Its protein is CASSLQRGNTQYF.

This clone was detected only a few times. The genes are TRBV5-1 and TRBJ2-3; TRBD2 agrees at 8 bases. From germline, CDR1 is SGHRS and CDR2 YFSETQ. This CDR3 is built from 16 residues. V was clipped by 2 bases and J by 3 bases; unmatched bases: 8. The CDR3 region is CASSFAGGLSTDTQYF. In DNA, the CDR3 is TGCGCCAGCAGCTTCGCGGGGGGCCTTTCTACAGATACGCAGTATTTT.

The rearrangement links TRBV11-2 to TRBJ2-7, with 12 bases identical to TRBD2. The junction had 5 bases not matched to a gene; V was cut back by 1 base and J by 4 bases. This CDR3 region has 16 residues. In germline, CDR1 is SGHAT, CDR2 FQNNGV. The CDR3 DNA follows: TGTGCCAGCAGCTTAGGACTAGCGGGGGACGTTTACGAGCAGTACTTC. It encodes CASSLGLAGDVYEQYF.

This clone showed up just a few times. The V call is TRBV12-5, the J call TRBJ2-1; weak D call: TRBD2 (5 bases). This CDR3 is built from 16 residues. V was shortened by 0 bases and J by 0 bases, with 9 bases between the two germline ends. Germline CDR1 LGHNT, CDR2 FRNRAP. CDR3 sequence reads: CASGLVLGYSYNEQFF. CDR3 DNA: TGTGCTAGTGGTTTGGTACTAGGGTACTCCTACAATGAGCAGTTCTTC.

The CDR3 protein is CASQDSVSTEAFF. The CDR3 DNA reads as TGTGCCAGCCAAGACAGCGTGAGCACTGAAGCTTTCTTT. The gene calls are TRBV27 and TRBJ1-1; TRBD1 might be the D (5 bases). CDR1 and CDR2 from the germline V gene are MNHEY and SMNVEV (reference sequence). The CDR3 is made up of 13 amino acids. The V end lost 8 bases, the J end lost 4 bases, and 14 bases lay between the germline ends.

In this sample, this clone turned up a few times. The chain carries TRBV11-3 and TRBJ2-3; the D gene is possibly TRBD2 (6 bases). The germline V gene has CDR1 SGHNT and CDR2 YENEEA. This CDR3 spans 17 amino acids. Between the trimmed V and J ends, which lost 1 base and 0 bases, there was a span of 14 bases. The CDR3 spells CASSLGVGGISTDTQYF. In DNA, the CDR3 is TGTGCCAGCAGCTTAGGGGTCGGGGGAATAAGCACAGATACGCAGTATTTT.

The DNA for the CDR3 is TGTGCCAGCAGCAACCCTAGCGGGAGGGCCGTCAATGAGCAGTTCTTC. Its translation: CASSNPSGRAVNEQFF. V usage is TRBV5-4 and J usage is TRBJ2-1, with 12 bases matching TRBD2. CDR1 SGHNT and CDR2 YYREEE come from the germline V gene (reference sequence). The J segment lost 6 bases and the V segment lost 4 bases, leaving 8 bases of the junction unmatched. There are 16 residues in the CDR3.

The V gene is TRBV7-9, the J gene TRBJ2-3; TRBD1 might be the D (5 bases). The CDR3 is made up of 16 amino acids. Germline CDR1 reads SEHNR; CDR2 reads FQNEAQ (reference sequence). Trimming cost V 3 bases and J 2 bases, with 15 bases left between them. CDR3 bases: TGTGCCAGCAGCTTCGGCGCAGGGCCCACCACAGATACGCAGTATTTT. It translates to CASSFGAGPTTDTQYF.

This clone has a handful of counts. The genes are TRBV11-2 and TRBJ2-7; no reliable D call. The CDR3 sequence is 15 residues long. Germline V CDR1 and CDR2: SGHAT, FQNNGV. The V end was cut by 4 bases, the J end by 3 bases, with 16 bases between. The CDR3 nucleotides are TGTGCCAGCAGCTCCTCCCGTAGCCGGAACTACGAGCAGTACTTC. This translates into CASSSSRSRNYEQYF. Drawing the rest from reference TRBV11-2 and TRBJ2-7, the complete variable domain is EAGVAQSPRYKIIEKRQSVAFWCNPISGHATLYWYQQILGQGPKLLIQFQNNGVVDDSQLPKDRFSAERLKGVDSTLKIQPAKLEDSAVYLCASSSSRSRNYEQYFGPGTRLTVT.

The chain couples TRBV7-2 to TRBJ1-5; 7 positions agree with TRBD1. The CDR3 loop spans 15 amino acids. The trim removed 5 bases at V and 0 bases at J, leaving 4 bases unmatched. Germline-derived CDR1 and CDR2 are SGHTA and FQGNSA. CDR3 nucleotide sequence: TGTGCCAGCAGCCCCCGACAGGGTAGCAATCAGCCCCAGCATTTT. It translates to CASSPRQGSNQPQHF. Drawing the rest from reference TRBV7-2 and TRBJ1-5, the complete variable domain is GAGVSQSPSNKVTEKGKDVELRCDPISGHTALYWYRQSLGQGLEFLIYFQGNSAPDKSGLPSDRFSAERTGGSVSTLTIQRTQQEDSAVYLCASSPRQGSNQPQHFGDGTRLSIL.

This clone has more than one count but fewer than ten. This rearrangement joins TRBV28 to TRBJ1-1; tentatively, D is TRBD1 (6 bases). The CDR3 is 14 amino acids. Trimming shortened V by 3 bases and J by 4 bases, and 12 bases separated the two germline ends. Germline V gene data show CDR1 as MDHEN and CDR2 as SYDVKM. CDR3 coding DNA: TGTGCCAGCAGTTTCGGGCAGGGGAGCACTGAAGCTTTCTTT. As protein: CASSFGQGSTEAFF.

This clone was recorded a few times. This rearrangement joins TRBV30 to TRBJ2-5, with no clear D. The CDR3 contains 13 residues. V gave up 0 bases and J gave up 2 bases, with 7 bases separating them. The germline gives CDR1 GTSNPN, CDR2 SVGIG (reference sequence). CDR3 in DNA: TGTGCCTGGAGTGTTTTACAGCAAGAGACCCAGTACTTC. Translating gives CAWSVLQQETQYF.

The rearrangement joins TRBV11-2 to TRBJ2-2; a weak D match, TRBD2 (5 bases). Germline loops: CDR1 SGHAT, CDR2 FQNNGV. With 5 bases removed from V and 0 bases from J, the gap between germline ends came to 16 bases. This CDR3 has 17 amino acids. CDR3 amino acids: CASSRYFRESNTGELFF. The CDR3 DNA follows: TGTGCCAGCAGCCGTTATTTCCGGGAATCGAACACCGGGGAGCTGTTTTTT.

This clone was seen a handful of times. The chain links TRBV4-2 to TRBJ2-1, with D perhaps TRBD2 (6 bases). The V end was cut by 0 bases, the J end by 0 bases, with 12 bases between. The CDR3 has 17 amino acids. The V gene's germline CDR1 is LGHNA and CDR2 YNFKEQ. The CDR3 bases are TGTGCCAGCAGCCAAGAACCTGCCGGGAGCTCCTACAATGAGCAGTTCTTC. This translates into CASSQEPAGSSYNEQFF.

This chain joins TRBV5-5 and TRBJ1-1; 7 bases fit TRBD1. Germline V gene sequence: CDR1 SGHKS, CDR2 YYEKEE (reference sequence). The CDR3 consists of 14 residues. The V gene end was trimmed by 3 bases and the J gene end by 2 bases; junction bases not matched to a gene: 4. CDR3: CASSYRDRNTEAFF. The DNA of the CDR3 is TGTGCCAGCAGCTACCGGGACAGAAACACTGAAGCTTTCTTT.

The chain employs TRBV5-1 and TRBJ1-1; D might be TRBD1 (5 bases). CDR3 size: 13 residues. The V and J ends lost 4 bases and 1 base respectively, with 8 bases between them. Per the germline V gene, CDR1 is SGHRS and CDR2 is YFSETQ. In DNA, the CDR3 is TGCGCCAGCAGCCCCAGGGAGAACACTGAAGCTTTCTTT. This codes for CASSPRENTEAFF. Variable domain in full (rest from reference TRBV5-1 and TRBJ1-1): KAGVTQTPRYLIKTRGQQVTLSCSPISGHRSVSWYQQTPGQGLQFLFEYFSETQRNKGNFPGRFSGRQFSNSRSEMNVSTLELGDSALYLCASSPRENTEAFFGQGTRLTVV.

Concerning this clone: Its ends do not fully match the called genes, so a read error is possible. V is TRBV6-5 and J is TRBJ2-5; the match to TRBD2 covers 15 bases. CDR1 is MNHEY, CDR2 SVGAGI, per germline. This CDR3 is 15 amino acids long. This chain's CDR3 is CASSPRTSGGESQYF. CDR3 coding DNA: TGTGCCAGCAGTCCACGGACTAGCGGGGGGGAGAGCCAGTACTTC.

There are a few counts of this clone. This sequence joins TRBV7-8 and TRBJ1-4, with 7 bases fitting TRBD1. The ends lost 5 bases at V and 5 bases at J; junction bases unmatched: 8. Germline V gene data show CDR1 as SGHVS and CDR2 as FQNEAQ. The length of the CDR3 is 15 residues. DNA for the CDR3: TGTGCCAGCAGCCATCGACAGGGCGAAAATGAAAAACTGTTTTTT. Translation gives CASSHRQGENEKLFF.

This chain joins TRBV6-5 and TRBJ1-1; D gene unclear. CDR3 size: 14 residues. Trimming took 6 bases from V and 4 from J, leaving 15 bases between them. Looked up from germline, CDR1 is MNHEY and CDR2 is SVGAGI. The CDR3 sequence: CASSHVLLATEAFF. The CDR3 nucleotides are TGTGCCAGCAGCCACGTCTTATTGGCCACTGAAGCTTTCTTT.